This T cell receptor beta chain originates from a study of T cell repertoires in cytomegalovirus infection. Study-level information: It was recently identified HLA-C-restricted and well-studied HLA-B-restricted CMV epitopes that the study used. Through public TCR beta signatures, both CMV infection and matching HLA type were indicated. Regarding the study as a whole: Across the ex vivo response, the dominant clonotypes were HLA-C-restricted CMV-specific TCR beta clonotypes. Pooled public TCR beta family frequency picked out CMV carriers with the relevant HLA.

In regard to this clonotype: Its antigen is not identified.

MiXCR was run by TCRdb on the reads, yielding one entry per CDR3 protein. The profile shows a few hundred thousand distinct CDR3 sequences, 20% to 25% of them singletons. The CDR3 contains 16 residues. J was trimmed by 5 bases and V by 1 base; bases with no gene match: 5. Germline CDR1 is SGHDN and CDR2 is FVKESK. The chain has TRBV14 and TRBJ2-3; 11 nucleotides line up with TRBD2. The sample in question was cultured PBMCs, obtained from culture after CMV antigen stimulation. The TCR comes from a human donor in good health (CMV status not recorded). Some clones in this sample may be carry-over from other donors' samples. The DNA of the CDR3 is TGTGCCAGCAGCCAAGCACTAGCGGGAGTTGAAGATACGCAGTATTTT. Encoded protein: CASSQALAGVEDTQYF.